This T cell receptor beta chain came from a study of neurological immune-mediated disorders. Study-wide background: The study included approximately 34 multiple sclerosis patients, approximately 30 relapsing-remitting and 3 secondary progressive.

One entry per CDR3 protein results from TCRdb running MiXCR on the 5' RACE reads. The profile shows about 120,000 distinct CDR3 sequences, about 3.2% of them singletons. V dropped 6 bases and J dropped 4; count of bases not matched to a gene: 7. Germline CDR1 MNHEY, CDR2 SVGEGT. This CDR3 contains 15 residues. This clonotype was counted ten times or more. Its antigen remains unknown. Study observations and caveats: No CDR3 amino acid sequences were shared by expanded clones across subjects, suggesting private repertoires in all groups. TCR clonal expansion peaked in HTLV-1-associated myelopathy patients and was lowest in multiple sclerosis patients.

The clonotype originates from a woman younger than 45 with multiple sclerosis. The chain recombines TRBV6-2 or TRBV6-3 with TRBJ2-2; 8 bases match TRBD2. Sequenced: PBMCs. CDR3 in DNA: TGTGCCAGCAGCCGTAGCGGGACCTCCACCGGGGAGCTGTTTTTT. As protein: CASSRSGTSTGELFF.